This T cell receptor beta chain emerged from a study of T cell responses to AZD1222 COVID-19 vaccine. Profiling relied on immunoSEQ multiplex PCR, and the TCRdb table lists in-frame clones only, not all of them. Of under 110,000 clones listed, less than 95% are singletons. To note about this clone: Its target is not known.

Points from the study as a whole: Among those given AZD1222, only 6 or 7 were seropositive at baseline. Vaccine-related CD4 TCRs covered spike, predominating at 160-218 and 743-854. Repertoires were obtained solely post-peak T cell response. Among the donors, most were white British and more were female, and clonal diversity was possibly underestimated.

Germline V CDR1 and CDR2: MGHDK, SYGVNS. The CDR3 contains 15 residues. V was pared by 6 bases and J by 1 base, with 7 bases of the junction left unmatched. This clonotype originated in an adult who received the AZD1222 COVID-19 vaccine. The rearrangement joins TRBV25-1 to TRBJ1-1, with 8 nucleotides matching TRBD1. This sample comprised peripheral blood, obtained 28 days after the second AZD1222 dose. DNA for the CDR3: TGTGCCAGCAGAGACCCCGGGACAGGGAACACTGAAGCTTTCTTT. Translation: CASRDPGTGNTEAFF.